Presented here are 29 T cell receptor beta chains from one specimen sequenced in a study of cytomegalovirus exposure and HLA in healthy donors. Amplification used 60 Vbeta primers and 13 Jbeta primers. Repertoires were generated with immunoSEQ multiplex PCR, while TCRdb's copy carries only in-frame clones and drops some. The sample yields roughly 120,000 clones, 15% seen once. Sequenced input: PBMCs. These receptors originate from a woman aged 18-29 years in good health and CMV-seronegative.

About this clone: The same CDR3 is also encoded by other DNA sequences in this sample. The chain recombines TRBV9 with TRBJ2-3, with 7 bases aligning to TRBD1. V was pared by 0 bases and J by 0 bases, with 1 base of the junction left unmatched. This CDR3 has 15 residues. Looked up from germline, CDR1 is SGDLS and CDR2 is YYNGEE. CDR3 protein: CASSVGGGSTDTQYF. The DNA of the CDR3 is TGTGCCAGCAGCGTAGGAGGGGGCAGCACAGATACGCAGTATTTT.

This clone has a handful of counts. V gene TRBV5-4 combines with J gene TRBJ1-1; tentative D call: TRBD1 (6 bases). V was shortened by 0 bases and J by 4 bases, with 10 bases between the two germline ends. Per the germline V gene, CDR1 is SGHNT and CDR2 is YYREEE (reference sequence). This CDR3 is 14 amino acids long. This CDR3 is CASSLDGGPTEAFF. For the CDR3, the DNA is TGTGCCAGCAGCTTGGACGGGGGGCCCACTGAAGCTTTCTTT.

The V call is TRBV7-2, the J call TRBJ2-5; D possibly corresponds to TRBD1 (5 bases). Germline-derived CDR1 and CDR2 are SGHTA and FQGNSA. There are 14 residues in the CDR3. Trimming stripped 2 bases from V and 0 bases from J, with 7 bases between. The CDR3 reads CASSLRQNQETQYF. CDR3 nucleotides: TGTGCCAGCAGCTTAAGACAGAACCAAGAGACCCAGTACTTC. The full variable domain, its missing parts supplied by reference TRBV7-2 and TRBJ2-5, is GAGVSQSPSNKVTEKGKDVELRCDPISGHTALYWYRQSLGQGLEFLIYFQGNSAPDKSGLPSDRFSAERTGGSVSTLTIQRTQQEDSAVYLCASSLRQNQETQYFGPGTRLLVL.

The genes are TRBV9 and TRBJ1-1; 7 bases match TRBD1. Germline CDR1 is SGDLS and CDR2 is YYNGEE. V trimming: 3 bases; J trimming: 0 bases; junction bases outside the gene matches: 5. The CDR3 is 15 residues long. The CDR3 spells CASSARDRLNTEAFF. The CDR3 bases are TGTGCCAGCAGCGCAAGGGACAGATTGAACACTGAAGCTTTCTTT.

The chain has TRBV6-5 and TRBJ1-3; 8 bases align to TRBD1. CDR3 length: 16 amino acids. From germline, CDR1 is MNHEY and CDR2 SVGAGI. V gave up 0 bases and J gave up 2 bases; unmatched junction bases: 3. In nucleotides, the CDR3 is TGTGCCAGCAGTTACTCGGGACAGGTCCCTGGAAACACCATATATTTT. Residues: CASSYSGQVPGNTIYF.

The V gene is TRBV4-3, the J gene TRBJ2-5; no clear D. V was shortened by 0 bases and J by 7 bases, with 9 bases between the two germline ends. This CDR3 spans 13 amino acids. The V gene's germline CDR1 is LGHNA and CDR2 YSLEER. The CDR3 reads CASSQDTSGTQYF. In DNA form, the CDR3 reads TGCGCCAGCAGCCAAGATACCTCGGGGACCCAGTACTTC.

The V call is TRBV19, the J call TRBJ1-2; D is uncertain. V was pared by 3 bases and J by 1 base, with 6 bases between. Germline CDR1 LNHDA, CDR2 SQIVND (reference sequence). The CDR3 is made up of 13 amino acids. CDR3 sequence: CASSISLNYGYTF. For the CDR3, the DNA is TGTGCCAGTAGTATCTCCCTTAACTATGGCTACACCTTC.

This clone was seen a few times. The J gene is TRBJ2-5, the V gene TRBV19; 7 positions match TRBD1. The V gene end was trimmed by 4 bases and the J gene end by 5 bases; junction bases not matched to a gene: 10. The CDR3 sequence is 15 residues long. CDR1 and CDR2 (germline): LNHDA, SQIVND (reference sequence). The CDR3 DNA sequence: TGTGCCAGTAGTAGGAACCGGGACAGTCAGGAGACCCAGTACTTC. Translation gives CASSRNRDSQETQYF.

The chain is built from TRBV19 and TRBJ2-1; D may be TRBD2 (7 bases). Germline V CDR1 and CDR2: LNHDA, SQIVND (reference sequence). The CDR3 loop spans 17 amino acids. The V end lost 10 bases, the J end lost 4 bases, and 26 bases lay between the germline ends. DNA for the CDR3: TGTGCCACATCGGCCTGGGGGGGCGGGACCTCGTACAATGAGCAGTTCTTC. Translation gives CATSAWGGGTSYNEQFF.

This chain connects TRBV7-3 to TRBJ1-1; 10 positions agree with TRBD1. The CDR3 covers 15 residues. J lost 4 bases, V lost 3 bases, and 5 bases had no gene match. CDR1 and CDR2 (germline): SGHTA, FQGTGA. The CDR3 nucleotides read TGTGCCAGCAGCTTCACAGGACAGGGGGTCACTGAAGCTTTCTTT. Its translation: CASSFTGQGVTEAFF. Supplemented by reference TRBV7-3 and TRBJ1-1, the full variable domain reads GAGVSQTPSNKVTEKGKYVELRCDPISGHTALYWYRQSLGQGPEFLIYFQGTGAADDSGLPNDRFFAVRPEGSVSTLKIQRTERGDSAVYLCASSFTGQGVTEAFFGQGTRLTVV.

There are a few counts of this clone. The gene calls are TRBV29-1 and TRBJ2-5; 8 positions match TRBD1. The CDR3 consists of 13 residues. CDR1 SQVTM and CDR2 ANQGSEA come from the germline V gene. The V gene end was trimmed by 5 bases and the J gene end by 3 bases; junction bases not matched to a gene: 5. CDR3 loop: CSVTTGVEETQYF. For the CDR3, the DNA is TGCAGCGTTACGACAGGGGTGGAAGAGACCCAGTACTTC.

In its sample, this clone was seen a few times. The gene calls are TRBV7-9 and TRBJ2-7; 7 bases are shared with TRBD1. The CDR3 spans 12 residues. Trimming cost V 6 bases and J 3 bases; bases outside gene matches: 2. Germline V gene lookup returns CDR1 SEHNR and CDR2 FQNEAQ (reference sequence). The DNA for the CDR3 is TGTGCCAGCAGGGACAGGTACTACGAGCAGTACTTC. It encodes CASRDRYYEQYF.

The chain couples TRBV7-9 to TRBJ2-3; D possibly corresponds to TRBD2 (6 bases). Trimming removed 5 bases from V and 4 bases from J, with 22 bases in between. CDR3 length: 17 residues. CDR1 is SEHNR and CDR2 is FQNEAQ in the germline V gene (reference sequence). The CDR3, as DNA: TGTGCCAGCAGCCGAGGACCAGACGGAGGGCGGGCAGATACGCAGTATTTT. It encodes CASSRGPDGGRADTQYF. The variable domain in full, with the rest retrieved from reference TRBV7-9 and TRBJ2-3, is DTGVSQNPRHKITKRGQNVTFRCDPISEHNRLYWYRQTLGQGPEFLTYFQNEAQLEKSRLLSDRFSAERPKGSFSTLEIQRTEQGDSAMYLCASSRGPDGGRADTQYFGPGTRLTVL.

This clone has only a few counts. The chain couples TRBV7-3 to TRBJ1-1; D is ambiguous. The CDR3 is made up of 16 amino acids. V was clipped by 2 bases and J by 4 bases, with 17 bases between them. Germline-derived CDR1 and CDR2 are SGHTA and FQGTGA. CDR3 sequence reads: CASSLYDKTGSTEAFF. CDR3 coding DNA: TGTGCCAGCAGCTTATATGATAAAACGGGGAGCACTGAAGCTTTCTTT.

The CDR3 spells CAISEGLAGMRYEQYF. The CDR3 region has the DNA TGTGCCATCAGTGAGGGACTAGCGGGGATGAGGTACGAGCAGTACTTC. The chain uses TRBV10-3 and TRBJ2-5; TRBD2 agrees at 12 bases. The assigned J gene may be wrong: the sequence end matches TRBJ2-7 better. Germline V gives CDR1 ENHRY, CDR2 SYGVKD. The CDR3 is 16 residues long.

This clone was detected only a few times. The genes are TRBV29-1 and TRBJ2-3; 8 nucleotides align to TRBD2. Germline CDR1 and CDR2: SQVTM and ANQGSEA. J gave up 6 bases and V 4 bases, and 9 bases lay outside the gene matches. The CDR3 covers 14 residues. For the CDR3, the DNA is TGCAGCGTTGTGGTGGCGGGGGGCTTTGATACGCAGTATTTT. Translating gives CSVVVAGGFDTQYF.

A few counts support this clone. The CDR3 reads CASSLGQRNTEAFF. CDR3 coding DNA: TGCGCCAGCAGCCTCGGACAGAGGAACACTGAAGCTTTCTTT. The chain is built from TRBV5-1 and TRBJ1-1; D possibly corresponds to TRBD1 (6 bases). The CDR3 runs to 14 residues. Trimming cost V 4 bases and J 1 base, with 11 bases left between them. Per germline, CDR1 SGHRS and CDR2 YFSETQ.

This clone was detected a few times. The chain has TRBV4-2 and TRBJ1-6; the match to TRBD1 covers 7 bases. The CDR3 consists of 15 residues. The trim removed 5 bases at V and 9 bases at J, leaving 10 bases unmatched. CDR1 is LGHNA, CDR2 YNFKEQ, per germline. CDR3 nucleotides: TGTGCCAGCAGCGATAGACAGGGATGGGGTTCACCCCTCCACTTT. Translating gives CASSDRQGWGSPLHF.

J is TRBJ2-7 and V is TRBV11-2; 10 positions match TRBD1. V was pared by 5 bases and J by 5 bases, with 6 bases of the junction left unmatched. The CDR3 contains 14 residues. The germline V gene has CDR1 SGHAT and CDR2 FQNNGV. The CDR3: CASSPGQGRNEQYF. The CDR3, as DNA: TGTGCCAGCAGCCCGGGACAGGGGAGAAACGAGCAGTACTTC.

This clone was counted a few times. This chain uses TRBV28 with TRBJ1-1, with a tentative D call TRBD1 (6 bases). Germline loops: CDR1 MDHEN, CDR2 SYDVKM. V lost 5 bases and J 9 bases, leaving 16 bases between the germline ends. The CDR3 extends over 13 amino acids. CDR3 in amino acids: CASSGHPDSKAFF. CDR3 sequence (DNA): TGTGCCAGCAGTGGACATCCGGACAGTAAAGCTTTCTTT.

This clone has just a few counts. The chain is built from TRBV29-1 and TRBJ2-7, with TRBD1 matching over 9 bases. The germline gives CDR1 SQVTM, CDR2 ANQGSEA. V shed 6 bases and J 5 bases; nucleotides not matched to a gene: 2. The CDR3 is 11 amino acids. The CDR3: CSVGTGNEQYF. The CDR3 DNA follows: TGCAGCGTAGGGACAGGGAACGAGCAGTACTTC.

This clone was seen a handful of times. This chain joins TRBV4-1 and TRBJ1-1; no definite D call. V was pared by 0 bases and J by 4 bases, with 12 bases between. Germline CDR1 reads MGHRA; CDR2 reads YSYEKL. CDR3 length equals 15 residues. For the CDR3, the DNA is TGCGCCAGCAGCCAAGATTCTGGATCGGGCACTGAAGCTTTCTTT. It yields the protein CASSQDSGSGTEAFF.

This clone was seen only once. The genes are TRBV7-6 and TRBJ1-5; D remains unclear. Germline CDR1 SGHVS, CDR2 FNYEAQ. This CDR3 has 17 amino acids. Trimming left V 1 base short and J 0 bases short, with 13 bases between. The CDR3 sequence is CASSLGTGLSSNQPQHF. CDR3 in DNA: TGTGCCAGCAGCTTAGGAACGGGGTTGAGTAGCAATCAGCCCCAGCATTTT.

The chain uses TRBV28 and TRBJ1-5, with TRBD1 matching over 9 bases. In germline, CDR1 is MDHEN, CDR2 SYDVKM. Unmatched junction bases numbered 12, after V lost 6 bases and J lost 0 bases. This CDR3 contains 18 residues. CDR3 sequence reads: CASSYAGDRAYSNQPQHF. In nucleotides, the CDR3 is TGTGCCAGCAGCTATGCTGGGGACAGGGCCTATAGCAATCAGCCCCAGCATTTT.

The chain uses TRBV6-1 and TRBJ2-7, with 7 bases that match TRBD2. In germline, CDR1 is MNHNS, CDR2 SASEGT. J was trimmed by 4 bases and V by 8 bases; bases with no gene match: 8. The length of the CDR3 is 13 residues. CDR3 in DNA: TGTGCCAGCGGCGGGAGTTGGACTTACGAGCAGTACTTC. This encodes CASGGSWTYEQYF.

The chain joins TRBV14 to TRBJ2-7, with D maybe TRBD1 (6 bases). Germline V gene data show CDR1 as SGHDN and CDR2 as FVKESK. Trimming took off 3 bases at V and 7 bases at J, with 22 bases between the two ends. This CDR3 has 16 residues. The CDR3 here is CASSHSGTLSLREQYF. In nucleotides, the CDR3 is TGTGCCAGCAGCCATTCCGGGACACTCTCGCTGAGGGAGCAGTACTTC.

This clone was seen a handful of times. The V gene is TRBV10-1, the J gene TRBJ2-7; 8 bases line up with TRBD2. CDR1 and CDR2 (germline): WNHNN, SYGVQD (reference sequence). CDR3 length: 14 amino acids. V was clipped by 3 bases and J by 0 bases; unmatched bases: 1. The CDR3 region is CASSESGSSYEQYF. The CDR3 nucleotides are TGCGCCAGCAGTGAAAGCGGGAGCTCCTACGAGCAGTACTTC.

In this sample, this clone turned up a few times. Other DNA sequences from this sample encode an identical CDR3 as well. V is TRBV5-1 and J is TRBJ2-7; 7 positions agree with TRBD2. The CDR3 sequence is 13 residues long. V lost 5 bases to trimming and J lost 3 bases; unmatched junction nucleotides: 5. Germline V gives CDR1 SGHRS, CDR2 YFSETQ. The CDR3 loop reads CASRPTGGYEQYF. DNA for the CDR3: TGCGCCAGCAGGCCGACGGGGGGCTACGAGCAGTACTTC.

There are a few counts of this clone. This chain uses TRBV15 with TRBJ1-5; 8 positions agree with TRBD1. Germline assignment: CDR1 LNHNV and CDR2 YYDKDF (reference sequence). The V segment lost 5 bases and the J segment 8 bases; nucleotides outside the gene matches: 5. The length of the CDR3 is 13 residues. The CDR3 region is CATSVDRVEPQHF. The CDR3 bases are TGTGCCACCAGCGTGGACAGGGTGGAGCCCCAGCATTTT.